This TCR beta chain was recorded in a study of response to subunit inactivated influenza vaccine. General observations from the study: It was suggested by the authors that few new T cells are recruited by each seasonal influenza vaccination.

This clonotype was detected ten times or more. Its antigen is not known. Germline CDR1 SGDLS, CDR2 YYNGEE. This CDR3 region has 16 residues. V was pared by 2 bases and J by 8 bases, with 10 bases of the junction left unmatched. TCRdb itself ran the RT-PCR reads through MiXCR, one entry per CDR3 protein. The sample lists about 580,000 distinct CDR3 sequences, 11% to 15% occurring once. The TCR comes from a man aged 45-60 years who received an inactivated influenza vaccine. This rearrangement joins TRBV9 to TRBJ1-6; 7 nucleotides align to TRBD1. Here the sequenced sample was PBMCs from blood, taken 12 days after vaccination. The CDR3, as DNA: TGTGCCAGCAGCGTCACAGGGGAGTTTGGGGATTCACCCCTCCACTTT. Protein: CASSVTGEFGDSPLHF.